The TCR beta chain described here comes from a study of blood T cells in healthy people across ages. PCR was performed a second time for roughly 7 to 12 cycles using a sample-barcoded 5' primer and a J-beta primer mix. Each CDR3 protein is one row after TCRdb ran MiXCR on the 5' RACE reads. The repertoire holds approximately 1.5 million distinct CDR3 sequences, with under 55% as singletons. Material: blood. This TCR derives from a woman younger than 35 in good health.

The CDR3 DNA is TGTGCCACCAGCATTAGACTAGCCAATGAGCAGTTCTTC. Translated, it gives CATSIRLANEQFF. The chain is built from TRBV15 and TRBJ2-1, with 7 bases matching TRBD2. V was clipped by 4 bases and J by 6 bases; unmatched bases: 3. The CDR3 has 13 residues. CDR1 and CDR2 from the germline V gene are LNHNV and YYDKDF (reference sequence).